A selection of T cell receptor beta chains follows, all from one sample in a study of CD8 T cells in ankylosing spondylitis. One entry per CDR3 protein results from TCRdb running MiXCR on the 5' RACE reads. In the table there are roughly 260,000 distinct CDR3 sequences, around 20% of which are singletons. The sequenced material came from blood, either unsorted or a sorted T cell fraction (not recorded which). These TCRs come from a male donor with ankylosing spondylitis or in good health (not recorded which). The CDR3 runs from the conserved cysteine through the conserved F or W. Each record gives: V gene, clone size, D gene, J gene, CDR3 protein, CDR3 DNA. D genes are given only for firm matches. Some rows have no size entry. The others give once, few or many, or a class for an expanded clone.

TRBV3-1	.	TRBD2	TRBJ2-5	CASSQGRSGGVQETQYF	TGTGCCAGCAGCCAGGGACGGTCGGGAGGTGTACAAGAGACCCAGTACTTC
TRBV4-2	few	TRBD2	TRBJ2-3	CASSQEVLAGGVGGTDTQYF	TGTGCCAGCAGCCAAGAAGTTCTAGCGGGAGGAGTCGGTGGGACAGATACGCAGTATTTT
TRBV28	many	.	TRBJ2-2	CASRTNTGELFF	TGTGCCAGCAGAACCAACACCGGGGAGCTGTTTTTT
TRBV27	.	TRBD2	TRBJ2-2	CASSLAGVTGELFF	TGTGCCAGCAGTTTAGCGGGGGTCACCGGGGAGCTGTTTTTT
TRBV29-1	few	.	TRBJ2-1	CSVEDLPEGASYNEQFF	TGCAGCGTTGAAGATCTTCCGGAGGGGGCTTCCTACAATGAGCAGTTCTTC
TRBV12-3/TRBV12-4	many	.	TRBJ2-3	CASTSLDTQYF	TGTGCCAGCACCTCGTTAGATACGCAGTATTTT
TRBV28	few	.	TRBJ1-2	CASSSGGAGYGYTF	TGTGCCAGCAGTTCCGGGGGGGCGGGCTATGGCTACACCTTC
TRBV12-3/TRBV12-4	.	.	TRBJ2-5	CASSLLYPQTRETQYF	TGTGCCAGCAGTTTATTATATCCCCAGACCAGGGAGACCCAGTACTTC
TRBV7-8	many	TRBD2	TRBJ2-5	CASSFRLAGLQETQYF	TGTGCCAGCAGCTTCAGACTAGCGGGACTCCAAGAGACCCAGTACTTC
TRBV20-1	many	.	TRBJ2-5	CSAAQETQYF	TGCAGTGCCGCACAAGAGACCCAGTACTTC